The 5 T cell receptor beta chains below all came from one sample that was sequenced in a study of shared clonotypes between healthy human individuals. Clones were sequenced by immunoSEQ multiplex PCR, and TCRdb holds only the in-frame ones, with some missing. The repertoire holds about 470,000 clones, with roughly 80% as singletons. Material: PBMCs. The receptors originated from a woman in her forties in good health. Some clones in this sample may be carry-over from other donors' samples.

This clone was observed a few times. This rearrangement joins TRBV9 to TRBJ1-4, with D perhaps TRBD1 (6 bases). V was clipped by 4 bases and J by 8 bases, with 15 bases between them. CDR3 length equals 14 residues. CDR1 and CDR2 from the germline V gene are SGDLS and YYNGEE. CDR3 loop: CASSPGWGLEKLFF. CDR3 coding DNA: TGTGCCAGCAGCCCCGGGTGGGGGCTCGAAAAACTGTTTTTT.

This clone has a single count. The J gene is TRBJ1-2, the V gene TRBV29-1, with D possibly TRBD1 on 6 matching bases. CDR3 length equals 12 residues. Trimming stripped 7 bases from V and 2 bases from J, with 11 bases between. Germline V gene data show CDR1 as SQVTM and CDR2 as ANQGSEA. Written as DNA, the CDR3 is TGCAGCGATTGGACAGCCAACTATGGCTACACCTTC. Its translation: CSDWTANYGYTF. Full variable domain (missing parts from reference TRBV29-1 and TRBJ1-2): SAVISQKPSRDICQRGTSLTIQCQVDSQVTMMFWYRQQPGQSLTLIATANQGSEATYESGFVIDKFPISRPNLTFSTLTVSNMSPEDSSIYLCSDWTANYGYTFGSGTRLTVV.

This clone appeared once. It differs at one base from a far larger clone, so likely a read error. This rearrangement joins TRBV19 to TRBJ1-1; 9 bases are shared with TRBD1. Germline V lookup: CDR1 LNHDA, CDR2 SQIVND (reference sequence). The CDR3 loop spans 14 amino acids. CDR3 loop: CACRRGRDREEAFF. The CDR3 bases are TGTGCCTGTAGACGGGGGCGGGACAGGGAAGAAGCTTTCTTT.

This chain joins TRBV30 and TRBJ1-2; the D gene is possibly TRBD1 (6 bases). CDR3 length: 11 amino acids. V lost 3 bases to trimming and J lost 8 bases, with 10 bases between them. The germline V gene encodes CDR1 GTSNPN and CDR2 SVGIG (reference sequence). CDR3 amino acids: CAWRETGGYTF. CDR3 coding DNA: TGTGCCTGGAGGGAAACAGGGGGCTACACCTTC.

This clone was seen a handful of times. J is TRBJ1-3 and V is TRBV4-2, with 7 bases fitting TRBD1. This CDR3 spans 16 amino acids. From germline, CDR1 is LGHNA and CDR2 YNFKEQ. V dropped 3 bases and J dropped 0; count of bases not matched to a gene: 5. The CDR3 sequence is CASSQNWDSSGNTIYF. DNA for the CDR3: TGTGCCAGCAGCCAGAATTGGGACAGCTCTGGAAACACCATATATTTT.